These 2 T cell receptor beta chains were all obtained from the same sample, sequenced in a study of cytotoxic CD8 clonotypes in ibrutinib-treated CLL. Method: immunoSEQ multiplex PCR; TCRdb's copy keeps in-frame clones and lacks some. The table records 150,000 or so clones, around three quarters of them present only once. Here the sequenced sample was PBMCs, taken after 12 months of ibrutinib treatment. Receptor source: a human donor with chronic lymphocytic leukemia.

The rearrangement uses TRBV7-6 and TRBJ2-1; D is unclear. The CDR3 contains 16 residues. Germline V gene sequence: CDR1 SGHVS, CDR2 FNYEAQ. Trimming took off 4 bases at V and 0 bases at J, with 13 bases between the two ends. CDR3 amino acids: CASSSPRLNSYNEQFF. The CDR3 DNA reads TGTGCCAGCAGCTCCCCCAGGCTTAACTCCTACAATGAGCAGTTCTTC.

V usage is TRBV7-3 and J usage is TRBJ2-5; 7 nucleotides match TRBD1. Germline trimming cut 5 bases from V and 5 bases from J; bases unmatched to any gene: 11. The CDR3 totals 15 residues. Germline lookup yields CDR1 SGHTA and CDR2 FQGTGA. CDR3 DNA sequence: TGTGCCAGCAGCCTCCGCCCAGGGGGTTGGGAGACCCAGTACTTC. Translation gives CASSLRPGGWETQYF.